The present T cell receptor beta chain was sequenced within a study of cytomegalovirus exposure and HLA in healthy donors. Points from the study as a whole: What was likely a sequencing artifact was a cluster of highly shared sequence variants.

The PCR employed 60 Vbeta primers together with 13 Jbeta primers. Data came from immunoSEQ multiplex PCR; TCRdb stores just in-frame clones and leaves some out. The table has roughly 100,000 clones, 70% to 85% seen once. The length of the CDR3 is 12 residues. V was cut by 6 bases and J by 0 bases, with 6 bases left in between. Germline V lookup: CDR1 MDHEN, CDR2 SYDVKM. With respect to this clone: What it binds is not known.

The V and J genes are TRBV28 and TRBJ2-7; a possible D gene is TRBD2 (5 bases). The origin of this receptor is a man aged 45-65 years in good health and CMV-seronegative. Source material: PBMCs. The CDR3: CASRGSSYEQYF. Here the CDR3 DNA reads TGTGCCAGCAGAGGGAGCTCCTACGAGCAGTACTTC.